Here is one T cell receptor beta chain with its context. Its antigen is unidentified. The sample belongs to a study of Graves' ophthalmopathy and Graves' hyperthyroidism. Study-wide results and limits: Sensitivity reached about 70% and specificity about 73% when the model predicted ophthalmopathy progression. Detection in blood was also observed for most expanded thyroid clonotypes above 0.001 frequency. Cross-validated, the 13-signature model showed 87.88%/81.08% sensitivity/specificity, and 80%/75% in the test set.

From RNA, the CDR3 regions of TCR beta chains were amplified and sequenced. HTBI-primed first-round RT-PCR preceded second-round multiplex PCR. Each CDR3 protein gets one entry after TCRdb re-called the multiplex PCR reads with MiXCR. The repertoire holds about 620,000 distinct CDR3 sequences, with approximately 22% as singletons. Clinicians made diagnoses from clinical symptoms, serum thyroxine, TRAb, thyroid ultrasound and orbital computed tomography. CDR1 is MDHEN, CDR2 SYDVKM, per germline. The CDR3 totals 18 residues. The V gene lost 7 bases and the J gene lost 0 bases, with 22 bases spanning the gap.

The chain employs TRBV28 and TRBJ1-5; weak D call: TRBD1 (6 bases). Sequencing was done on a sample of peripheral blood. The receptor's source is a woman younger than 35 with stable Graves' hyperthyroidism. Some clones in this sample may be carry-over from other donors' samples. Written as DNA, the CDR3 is TGTGCCAGCATCCTGGGGACACCGACTCCTTATAGCAATCAGCCCCAGCATTTT. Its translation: CASILGTPTPYSNQPQHF.